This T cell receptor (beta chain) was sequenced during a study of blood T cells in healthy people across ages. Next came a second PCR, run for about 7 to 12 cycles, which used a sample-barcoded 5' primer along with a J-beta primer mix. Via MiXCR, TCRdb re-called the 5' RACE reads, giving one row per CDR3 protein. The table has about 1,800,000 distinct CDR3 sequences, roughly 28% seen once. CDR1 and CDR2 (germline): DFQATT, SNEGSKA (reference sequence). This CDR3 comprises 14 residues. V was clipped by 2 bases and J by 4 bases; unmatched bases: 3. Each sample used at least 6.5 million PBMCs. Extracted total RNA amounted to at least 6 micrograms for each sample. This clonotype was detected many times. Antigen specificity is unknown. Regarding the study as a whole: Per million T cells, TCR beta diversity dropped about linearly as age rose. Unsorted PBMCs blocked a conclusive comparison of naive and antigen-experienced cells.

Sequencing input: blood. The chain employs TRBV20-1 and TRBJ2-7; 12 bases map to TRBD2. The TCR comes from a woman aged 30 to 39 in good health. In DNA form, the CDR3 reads TGCAGTGCTAGAACTAGCGGGAGGCGGTACGAGCAGTACTTC. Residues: CSARTSGRRYEQYF.